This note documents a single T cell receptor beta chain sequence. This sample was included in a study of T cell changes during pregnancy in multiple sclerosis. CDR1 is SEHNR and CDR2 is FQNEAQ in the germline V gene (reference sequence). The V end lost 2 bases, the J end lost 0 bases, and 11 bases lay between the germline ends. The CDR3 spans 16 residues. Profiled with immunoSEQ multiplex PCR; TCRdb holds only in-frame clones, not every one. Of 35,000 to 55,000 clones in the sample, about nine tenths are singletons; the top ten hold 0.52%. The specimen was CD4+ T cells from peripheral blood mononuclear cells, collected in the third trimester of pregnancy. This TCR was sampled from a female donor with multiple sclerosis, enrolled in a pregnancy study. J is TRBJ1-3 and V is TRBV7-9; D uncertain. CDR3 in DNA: TGTGCCAGCAGCTTAAGGAGGACGAGCTCTGGAAACACCATATATTTT. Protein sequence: CASSLRRTSSGNTIYF.